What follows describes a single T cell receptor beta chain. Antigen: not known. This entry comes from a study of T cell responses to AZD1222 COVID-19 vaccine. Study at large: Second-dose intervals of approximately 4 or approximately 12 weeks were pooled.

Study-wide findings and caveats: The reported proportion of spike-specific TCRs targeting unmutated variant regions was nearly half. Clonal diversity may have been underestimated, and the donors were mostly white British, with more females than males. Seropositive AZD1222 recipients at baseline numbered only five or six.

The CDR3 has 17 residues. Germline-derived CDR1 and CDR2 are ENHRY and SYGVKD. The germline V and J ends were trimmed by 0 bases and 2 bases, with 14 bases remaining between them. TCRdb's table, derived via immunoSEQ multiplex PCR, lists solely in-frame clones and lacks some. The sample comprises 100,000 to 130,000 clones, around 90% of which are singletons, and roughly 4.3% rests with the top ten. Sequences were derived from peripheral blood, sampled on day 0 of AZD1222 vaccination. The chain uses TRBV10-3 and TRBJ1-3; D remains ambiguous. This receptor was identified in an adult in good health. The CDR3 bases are TGTGCCATCAGTGAGTCTCCGGGCCGCCGGACTGGAAACACCATATATTTT. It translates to CAISESPGRRTGNTIYF.